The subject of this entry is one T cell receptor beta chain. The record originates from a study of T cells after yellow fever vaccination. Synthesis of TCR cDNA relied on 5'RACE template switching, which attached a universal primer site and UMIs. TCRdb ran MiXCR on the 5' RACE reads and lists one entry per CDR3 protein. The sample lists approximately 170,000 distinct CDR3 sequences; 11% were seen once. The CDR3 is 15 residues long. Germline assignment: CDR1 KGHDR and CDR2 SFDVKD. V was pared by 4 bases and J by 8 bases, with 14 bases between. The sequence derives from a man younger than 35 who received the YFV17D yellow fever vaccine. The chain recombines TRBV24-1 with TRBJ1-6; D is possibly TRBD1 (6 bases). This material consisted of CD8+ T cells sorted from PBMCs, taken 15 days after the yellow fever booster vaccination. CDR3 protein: CATSDDRAGDSPLHF. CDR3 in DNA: TGTGCCACCAGTGACGACAGAGCAGGGGATTCACCCCTCCACTTT.